The 23 T cell receptor beta chains presented below share a single source sample, sequenced in a study of cytomegalovirus exposure and HLA in healthy donors. The primer mix had 60 Vbeta and 13 Jbeta primers. TCRdb's copy holds only in-frame clones and misses some; the assay was immunoSEQ multiplex PCR. The sample includes about 120,000 clones, about four fifths of them seen just once. Sample: PBMCs. The receptors were sampled from a woman younger than 30 in good health and CMV-seronegative.

The CDR3 sequence: CASRTGQGWGGYTF. The CDR3 DNA is TGTGCCAGCAGAACCGGACAGGGATGGGGTGGCTACACCTTC. The chain recombines TRBV27 with TRBJ1-2, with TRBD1 identical over 8 bases. This CDR3 has 14 residues. V gave up 6 bases and J gave up 7 bases; unmatched junction bases: 10. Germline V gives CDR1 MNHEY, CDR2 SMNVEV (reference sequence).

This chain uses TRBV6-5 with TRBJ1-1; 7 bases agree with TRBD1. Losses at the gene ends were 10 bases for V and 1 base for J; bases not matched to a gene: 6. There are 13 residues in the CDR3. Germline lookup yields CDR1 MNHEY and CDR2 SVGAGI. CDR3 region: CATTGQPNTEAFF. CDR3 nucleotides: TGTGCCACCACGGGACAGCCGAACACTGAAGCTTTCTTT.

The V gene is TRBV4-1, the J gene TRBJ2-4; D is undetermined. The CDR3 is 17 residues long. Trimming pared 0 bases from V and 2 bases from J, leaving 14 bases between. CDR1 and CDR2 (germline): MGHRA, YSYEKL. DNA for the CDR3: TGCGCCAGCAGCCAAGAGTCCAGGTTCTATCCCAAAAACATTCAGTACTTC. Amino acid sequence: CASSQESRFYPKNIQYF.

J is TRBJ1-1 and V is TRBV19; 7 bases are shared with TRBD1. With 8 bases clipped from V and 2 bases from J, the junction kept 11 bases outside the gene matches. The CDR3 runs to 15 residues. Germline values: CDR1 LNHDA, CDR2 SQIVND (reference sequence). In DNA, the CDR3 is TGTGCCAGTCGACCGGACAGGACGGGAAACACTGAAGCTTTCTTT. This gives the protein CASRPDRTGNTEAFF. The full variable domain, with the rest looked up from reference TRBV19 and TRBJ1-1, is DGGITQSPKYLFRKEGQNVTLSCEQNLNHDAMYWYRQDPGQGLRLIYYSQIVNDFQKGDIAEGYSVSREKKESFPLTVTSAQKNPTAFYLCASRPDRTGNTEAFFGQGTRLTVV.

The genes are TRBV27 and TRBJ2-7; 10 bases line up with TRBD1. The CDR3 totals 15 residues. V lost 2 bases, J lost 3 bases, and 4 bases stayed unmatched. Germline CDR1 MNHEY, CDR2 SMNVEV (reference sequence). CDR3 protein: CASSLEGQGIYEQYF. Written as DNA, the CDR3 is TGTGCCAGCAGTTTAGAGGGACAGGGGATCTACGAGCAGTACTTC.

This clone came up once. The V call is TRBV11-3, the J call TRBJ2-7; D is unresolved. Germline CDR1 and CDR2: SGHNT and YENEEA. The V end lost 5 bases, the J end lost 4 bases, and 12 bases lay between the germline ends. This CDR3 comprises 13 residues. For the CDR3, the DNA is TGTGCCAGCAGCCACTATACCGGGTACGAGCAGTACTTC. This gives the protein CASSHYTGYEQYF.

This clone was picked up one time. In DNA, the CDR3 is TGTGCCAGCAGTGAACTAGCGGATACCTACGAGCAGTACTTC. It is translated as CASSELADTYEQYF. The chain has TRBV6-1 and TRBJ2-7, with 7 nucleotides matching TRBD2. With V trimmed by 2 bases and J by 2 bases, 3 bases remained unmatched. Germline assignment: CDR1 MNHNS and CDR2 SASEGT. This CDR3 is 14 amino acids long.

The chain employs TRBV7-9 and TRBJ1-2; 8 bases align to TRBD1. J was trimmed by 8 bases and V by 4 bases; bases with no gene match: 9. This CDR3 has 14 amino acids. The germline V gene has CDR1 SEHNR and CDR2 FQNEAQ (reference sequence). The CDR3 region has the DNA TGTGCCAGCAGCTCCAAGACAGGGGCCAGCGGCTACACCTTC. Translating gives CASSSKTGASGYTF.

This clone was picked up a small number of times. This chain joins TRBV29-1 and TRBJ1-1; tentative D call: TRBD1 (5 bases). Germline V gives CDR1 SQVTM, CDR2 ANQGSEA. This CDR3 has 12 residues. V was pared by 3 bases and J by 1 base, with 6 bases between. The CDR3 coding sequence is TGCAGCGTTGAGGGGCCGAACACTGAAGCTTTCTTT. Its translation is CSVEGPNTEAFF.

The chain carries TRBV5-1 and TRBJ2-7; 11 positions agree with TRBD2. Germline CDR1 is SGHRS and CDR2 is YFSETQ. CDR3 length: 16 amino acids. Trimming at V came to 4 bases and at J to 1 base, leaving 7 bases not matched to a gene. This CDR3 reads CASSPRTSGQSYEQYF. In nucleotides, the CDR3 is TGCGCCAGCAGCCCGAGGACTAGCGGGCAATCCTACGAGCAGTACTTC.

The chain couples TRBV12-5 to TRBJ1-1; the D is unclear. V lost 0 bases to trimming and J lost 1 base, with 6 bases between them. The CDR3 loop spans 14 amino acids. Germline assignment: CDR1 LGHNT and CDR2 FRNRAP. CDR3 residues: CASGLVYSNTEAFF. The CDR3 DNA sequence: TGTGCTAGTGGTTTGGTTTATTCGAACACTGAAGCTTTCTTT.

This sequence joins TRBV27 and TRBJ1-5; a possible D gene is TRBD1 (5 bases). CDR1 and CDR2 (germline): MNHEY, SMNVEV (reference sequence). V was pared by 3 bases and J by 0 bases, with 21 bases between. The CDR3 spans 19 residues. For the CDR3, the DNA is TGTGCCAGCAGTTTCGTTGGGCGGGGGACGTGGAATAGCAATCAGCCCCAGCATTTT. It translates to CASSFVGRGTWNSNQPQHF.

The count of this clone is one. The chain carries TRBV28 and TRBJ2-2; the match to TRBD2 covers 12 bases. The CDR3 has 15 amino acids. Germline assignment: CDR1 MDHEN and CDR2 SYDVKM. Unmatched junction bases numbered 6, after V lost 6 bases and J lost 7 bases. The CDR3 sequence: CASRSGLAGIGELFF. The DNA for the CDR3 is TGTGCCAGCAGATCAGGACTAGCGGGAATCGGGGAGCTGTTTTTT.

The gene calls are TRBV30 and TRBJ1-3; D perhaps matches TRBD1 (5 bases). Trimming stripped 2 bases from V and 8 bases from J, with 16 bases between. This CDR3 is built from 14 residues. Germline CDR1 GTSNPN, CDR2 SVGIG (reference sequence). Here the CDR3 reads CAWSQFDGGDTIYF. The CDR3 coding sequence is TGTGCCTGGAGTCAATTCGACGGGGGGGACACCATATATTTT.

With regard to this clone: The germline gene is not matched at one end of the junction; a read error may be the cause. Additional DNA sequences in this sample encode the identical CDR3. The chain uses TRBV19 and TRBJ2-1; 8 positions match TRBD2. Germline V gives CDR1 LNHDA, CDR2 SQIVND (reference sequence). This CDR3 is 16 amino acids long. The CDR3 DNA reads as TGTGCTAGTAGTATTCGGCGGGAGGACCGTAGTAATGAGCAGTTCTTC. Amino acids: CASSIRREDRSNEQFF.

This clone was seen a few times. This chain links TRBV30 with TRBJ1-5; D remains unclear. The CDR3 totals 15 residues. V dropped 1 base and J dropped 3 bases, with 13 bases sitting between them. Germline assignment: CDR1 GTSNPN and CDR2 SVGIG (reference sequence). In DNA form, the CDR3 reads TGTGCCTGGAGTGCCGTCGGACTCCCCAATCAGCCCCAGCATTTT. This gives the protein CAWSAVGLPNQPQHF.

The gene calls are TRBV6-6 and TRBJ1-4, with unresolved D. The CDR3 loop spans 11 amino acids. CDR1 is MNHNY and CDR2 is SVGAGI in the germline V gene (reference sequence). The germline V and J ends were trimmed by 6 bases and 13 bases, with 12 bases remaining between them. CDR3 nucleotides: TGTGCCAGCAGCATTGGACTGGGACTGTTTTTT. Translated, it gives CASSIGLGLFF.

This clone occurred once. This chain connects TRBV7-8 to TRBJ2-5, with 10 bases fitting TRBD2. This CDR3 spans 16 amino acids. V shed 2 bases, J shed 3 bases, and the junction held 6 bases outside the gene matches. Looked up from germline, CDR1 is SGHVS and CDR2 is FQNEAQ. This CDR3 is CASSLKLSGREETQYF. The CDR3 DNA follows: TGTGCCAGCAGCTTAAAGCTGAGCGGGAGGGAAGAGACCCAGTACTTC.

The J gene is TRBJ2-1, the V gene TRBV7-9, with 10 bases lining up with TRBD2. CDR3 length: 15 amino acids. The germline V gene has CDR1 SEHNR and CDR2 FQNEAQ (reference sequence). Losses at the gene ends were 5 bases for V and 5 bases for J; bases not matched to a gene: 6. The CDR3 sequence: CASSPRTSGHNEQFF. CDR3 in DNA: TGTGCCAGCAGCCCTCGGACTAGCGGACACAATGAGCAGTTCTTC.

The genes are TRBV12-2 and TRBJ1-1; the D call TRBD1 from the table was never checked on the DNA. TRBV12-2 is recorded as a pseudogene. The CDR3 runs 15 residues. CDR3 residues: CASRCAGTGANEAFF. The CDR3 DNA sequence: TGTGCAAGTCGCTGTGCCGGGACAGGGGCTAATGAAGCTTTCTTT.

This clone was seen once. The J gene is TRBJ1-2, the V gene TRBV5-4; tentative D call: TRBD1 (5 bases). Trimming left V 4 bases short and J 4 bases short, with 8 bases between. The CDR3 runs 12 residues. Germline CDR1 reads SGHNT; CDR2 reads YYREEE (reference sequence). The CDR3 nucleotides read TGTGCCAGCAGCACTGACAGCTATGGCTACACCTTC. This encodes CASSTDSYGYTF.

The chain carries TRBV6-6 and TRBJ2-7; 8 positions match TRBD1. This CDR3 has 12 residues. CDR1 and CDR2 (germline): MNHNY, SVGAGI (reference sequence). V was pared by 6 bases and J by 6 bases, with 4 bases of the junction left unmatched. CDR3 in amino acids: CASRKTGAEQYF. The CDR3 bases are TGTGCCAGCAGGAAGACAGGGGCCGAGCAGTACTTC.

This chain uses TRBV5-1 with TRBJ2-1, with TRBD1 identical over 10 bases. The junction had 3 bases not matched to a gene; V was cut back by 6 bases and J by 3 bases. Germline CDR1 and CDR2: SGHRS and YFSETQ. The CDR3 sequence is 14 residues long. CDR3 DNA: TGCGCCAGCACCGGGGACAGGGGCTACAATGAGCAGTTCTTC. Translation gives CASTGDRGYNEQFF.